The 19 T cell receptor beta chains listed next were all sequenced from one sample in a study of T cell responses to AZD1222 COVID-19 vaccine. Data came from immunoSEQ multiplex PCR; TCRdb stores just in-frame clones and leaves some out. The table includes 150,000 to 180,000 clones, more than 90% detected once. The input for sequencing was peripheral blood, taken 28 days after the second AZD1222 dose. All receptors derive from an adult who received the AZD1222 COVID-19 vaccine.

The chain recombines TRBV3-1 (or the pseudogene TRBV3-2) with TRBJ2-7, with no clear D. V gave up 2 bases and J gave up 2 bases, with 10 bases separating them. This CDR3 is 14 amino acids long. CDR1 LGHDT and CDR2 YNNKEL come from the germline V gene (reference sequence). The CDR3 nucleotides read TGTGCCAGCAGCCAAACTACAGCAACCTACGAGCAGTACTTC. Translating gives CASSQTTATYEQYF.

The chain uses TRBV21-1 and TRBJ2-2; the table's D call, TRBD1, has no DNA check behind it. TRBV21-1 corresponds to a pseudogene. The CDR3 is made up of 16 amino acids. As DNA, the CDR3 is TGTGCCTGCGAGAATTTGGACAGGGGGCTTTCGGGGGAGCTGTTTTTT. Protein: CACENLDRGLSGELFF.

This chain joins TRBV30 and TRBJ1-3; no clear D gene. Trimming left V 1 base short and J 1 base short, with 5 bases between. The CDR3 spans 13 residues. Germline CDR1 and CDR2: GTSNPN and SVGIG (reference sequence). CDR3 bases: TGTGCCTGGAGTGGTCTGTCTGGAAACACCATATATTTT. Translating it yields CAWSGLSGNTIYF.

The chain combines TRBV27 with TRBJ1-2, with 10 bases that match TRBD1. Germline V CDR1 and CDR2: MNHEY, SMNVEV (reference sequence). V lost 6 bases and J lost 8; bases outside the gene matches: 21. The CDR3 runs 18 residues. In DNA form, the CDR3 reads TGTGCCAGCAGCCCCACCCTTACCGCCGGGACAGGGGTGAGGGGCTACACCTTC. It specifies CASSPTLTAGTGVRGYTF.

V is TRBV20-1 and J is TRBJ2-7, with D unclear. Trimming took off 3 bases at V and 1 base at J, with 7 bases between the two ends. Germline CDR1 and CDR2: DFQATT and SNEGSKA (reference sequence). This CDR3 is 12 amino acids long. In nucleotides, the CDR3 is TGCAGTGCTAGTAAGGATTCCTACGAGCAGTACTTC. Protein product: CSASKDSYEQYF.

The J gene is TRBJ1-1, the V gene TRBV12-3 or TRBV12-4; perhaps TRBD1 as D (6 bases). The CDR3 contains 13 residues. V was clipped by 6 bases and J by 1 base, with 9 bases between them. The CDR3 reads CASSSGQNTEAFF. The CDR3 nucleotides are TGTGCCAGCAGCTCGGGACAGAACACTGAAGCTTTCTTT.

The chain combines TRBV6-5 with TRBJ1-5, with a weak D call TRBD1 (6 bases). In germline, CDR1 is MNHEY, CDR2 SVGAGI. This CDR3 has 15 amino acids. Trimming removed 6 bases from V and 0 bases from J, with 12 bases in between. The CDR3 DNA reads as TGTGCCAGCAGCTTTGGGACATCTAGCAATCAGCCCCAGCATTTT. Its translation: CASSFGTSSNQPQHF.

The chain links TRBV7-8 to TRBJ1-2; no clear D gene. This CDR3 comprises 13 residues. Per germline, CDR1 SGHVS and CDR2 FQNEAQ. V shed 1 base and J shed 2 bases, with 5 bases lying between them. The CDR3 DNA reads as TGTGCCAGCAGCTTAGGCGGCAACTATGGCTACACCTTC. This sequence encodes CASSLGGNYGYTF.

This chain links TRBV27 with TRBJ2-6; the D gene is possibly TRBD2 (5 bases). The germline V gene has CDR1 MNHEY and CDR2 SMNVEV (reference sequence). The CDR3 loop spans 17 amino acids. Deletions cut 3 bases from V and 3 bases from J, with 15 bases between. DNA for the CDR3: TGTGCCAGCAGTTTCTTTGCGGGCGTTGGTGGGGCCAACGTCCTGACTTTC. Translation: CASSFFAGVGGANVLTF. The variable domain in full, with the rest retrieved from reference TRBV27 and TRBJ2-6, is EAQVTQNPRYLITVTGKKLTVTCSQNMNHEYMSWYRQDPGLGLRQIYYSMNVEVTDKGDVPEGYKVSRKEKRNFPLILESPSPNQTSLYFCASSFFAGVGGANVLTFGAGSRLTVL.

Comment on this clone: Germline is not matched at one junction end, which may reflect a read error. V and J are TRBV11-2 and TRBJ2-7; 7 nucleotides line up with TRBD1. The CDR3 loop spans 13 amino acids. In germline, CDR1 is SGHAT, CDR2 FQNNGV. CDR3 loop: CASSLKLRGTHDF. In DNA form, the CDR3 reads TGTGCCAGCAGCTTGAAGCTCAGGGGGACCCACGACTTC.

CDR3 bases: TGTGCCAGCACCAAATGTAAGAACACTGAAGCTTTCTTT. Protein sequence: CASTKCKNTEAFF. The chain couples TRBV21-1 to TRBJ1-1. TRBV21-1 is flagged as a pseudogene. CDR3 length: 13 residues.

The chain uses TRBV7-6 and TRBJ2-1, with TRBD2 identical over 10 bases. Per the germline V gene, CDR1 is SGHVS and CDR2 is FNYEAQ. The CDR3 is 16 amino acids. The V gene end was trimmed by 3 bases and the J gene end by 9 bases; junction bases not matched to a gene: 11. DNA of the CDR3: TGTGCCAGCAGCTTTCTAGCGGGAGAGGACGCCAGTGAGCAGTTCTTC. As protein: CASSFLAGEDASEQFF. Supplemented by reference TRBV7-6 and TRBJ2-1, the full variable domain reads GAGVSQSPRYKVTKRGQDVALRCDPISGHVSLYWYRQALGQGPEFLTYFNYEAQQDKSGLPNDRFSAERPEGSISTLTIQRTEQRDSAMYRCASSFLAGEDASEQFFGPGTRLTVL.

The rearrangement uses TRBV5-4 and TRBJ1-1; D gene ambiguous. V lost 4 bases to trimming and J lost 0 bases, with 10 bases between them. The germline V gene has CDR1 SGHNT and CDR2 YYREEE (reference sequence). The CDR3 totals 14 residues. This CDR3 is CASSPFILNTEAFF. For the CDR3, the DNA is TGTGCCAGCAGCCCCTTTATATTGAACACTGAAGCTTTCTTT.

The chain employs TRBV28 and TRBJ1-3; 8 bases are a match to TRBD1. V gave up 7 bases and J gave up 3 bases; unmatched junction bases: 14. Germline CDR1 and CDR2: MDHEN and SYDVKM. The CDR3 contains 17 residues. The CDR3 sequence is CASILGGAGGYGNTIYF. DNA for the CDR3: TGTGCCAGCATCCTCGGTGGGGCAGGGGGCTATGGAAACACCATATATTTT.

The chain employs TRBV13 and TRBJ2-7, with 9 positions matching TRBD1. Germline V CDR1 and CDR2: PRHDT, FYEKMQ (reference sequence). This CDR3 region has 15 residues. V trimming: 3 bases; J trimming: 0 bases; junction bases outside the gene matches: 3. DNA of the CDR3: TGTGCCAGCAGCTTCGACAGGGGGAGCTCCTACGAGCAGTACTTC. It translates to CASSFDRGSSYEQYF.

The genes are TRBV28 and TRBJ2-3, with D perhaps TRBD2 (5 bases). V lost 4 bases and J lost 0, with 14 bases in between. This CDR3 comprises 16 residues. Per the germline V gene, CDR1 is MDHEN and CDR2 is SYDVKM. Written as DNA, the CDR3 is TGTGCCAGCAGTTCAGGAAGCGGTCTGAGCACAGATACGCAGTATTTT. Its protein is CASSSGSGLSTDTQYF.

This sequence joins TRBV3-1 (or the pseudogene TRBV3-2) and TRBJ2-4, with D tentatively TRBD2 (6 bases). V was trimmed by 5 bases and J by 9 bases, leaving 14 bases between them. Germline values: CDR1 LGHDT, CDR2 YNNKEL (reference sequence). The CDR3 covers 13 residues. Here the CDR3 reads CASSEGGGTIQYF. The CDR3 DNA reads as TGTGCCAGCAGCGAGGGTGGGGGGACCATTCAGTACTTC.

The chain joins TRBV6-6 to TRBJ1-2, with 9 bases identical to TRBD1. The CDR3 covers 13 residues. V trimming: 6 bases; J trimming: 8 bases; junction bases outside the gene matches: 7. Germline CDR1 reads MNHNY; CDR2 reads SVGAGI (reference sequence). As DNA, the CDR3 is TGTGCCAGCAGCCGGGGACAGGGATACGGCTACACCTTC. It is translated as CASSRGQGYGYTF.

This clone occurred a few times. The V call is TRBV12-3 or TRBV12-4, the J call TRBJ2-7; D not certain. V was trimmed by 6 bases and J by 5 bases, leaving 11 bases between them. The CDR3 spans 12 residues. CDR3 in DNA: TGTGCCAGCAGCCTCGGACGGAACGAGCAGTACTTC. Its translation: CASSLGRNEQYF.